The T cell receptor (beta chain) described here comes from a study of glioma-infiltrating T cells after dendritic cell vaccination. Study as a whole: Dendritic cells derived from monocytes and pulsed with autologous tumor lysate formed the vaccine. Dendritic cell vaccine was injected intradermally three times, biweekly. Broader study findings: Higher TCR clonality did not directly relate to longer survival.

Comments on this clone: The antigen remains unidentified.

Time point specified: after dendritic cell vaccination, including at tumor progression/relapse. The CDR3 totals 14 residues. Germline V gene sequence: CDR1 SGHNT, CDR2 YYREEE (reference sequence). Trimming stripped 0 bases from V and 0 bases from J, with 6 bases between. Generated by immunoSEQ multiplex PCR, the TCRdb table keeps only in-frame clones and is missing some. The sample holds around 78,000 clones, 85% seen once. V usage is TRBV5-4 and J usage is TRBJ2-5; D is possibly TRBD2 (6 bases). The sequence came from a human donor with glioblastoma. Sequencing used blood, obtained after dendritic cell vaccination. The CDR3 spells CASSLGGDQETQYF. The CDR3 DNA reads TGTGCCAGCAGCTTGGGGGGGGACCAAGAGACCCAGTACTTC.